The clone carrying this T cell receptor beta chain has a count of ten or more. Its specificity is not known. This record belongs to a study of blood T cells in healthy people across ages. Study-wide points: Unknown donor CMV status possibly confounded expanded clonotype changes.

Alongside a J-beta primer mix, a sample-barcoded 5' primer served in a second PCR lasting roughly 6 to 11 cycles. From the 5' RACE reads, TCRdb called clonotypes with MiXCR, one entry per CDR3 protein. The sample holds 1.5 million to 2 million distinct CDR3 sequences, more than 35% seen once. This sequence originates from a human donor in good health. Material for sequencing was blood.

CDR3 region: CSAQGVVSYEQYF. Written as DNA, the CDR3 is TGCAGTGCCCAGGGTGTCGTCTCCTACGAGCAGTACTTC. The chain is built from TRBV20-1 and TRBJ2-7, with D possibly TRBD1 on 5 matching bases. The V gene lost 6 bases and the J gene lost 0 bases, with 12 bases spanning the gap. This CDR3 has 13 residues. The germline CDR1 and CDR2 sequences are DFQATT and SNEGSKA (reference sequence).